This T cell receptor beta chain came from a study of cytomegalovirus exposure and HLA in healthy donors. Overall study findings and caveats: An assumption of roughly uniform sequencing depth across donors underlay the presence/absence analyses.

Turning to this clone: Its matching antigen is unknown.

Use of 60 Vbeta and 13 Jbeta primers characterized the PCR. TCRdb's table, derived via immunoSEQ multiplex PCR, lists solely in-frame clones and lacks some. This table has around 79,000 clones, 73% appearing once. The sequence derives from a woman in her 40s in good health and CMV-seropositive. Sequenced: PBMCs.

CDR3 bases: TGCAGCGTTGAAAAGCCACCATACGAGCAGTACTTC. This gives the protein CSVEKPPYEQYF. The chain is built from TRBV29-1 and TRBJ2-7; D remains unclear. Germline V lookup: CDR1 SQVTM, CDR2 ANQGSEA. The CDR3 sequence is 12 residues long. The V gene lost 2 bases and the J gene lost 4 bases, with 9 bases spanning the gap.